This T cell receptor beta chain is from a study of OX40 agonist ivuxolimab in advanced cancers. V was clipped by 0 bases and J by 4 bases, with 7 bases between them. Germline CDR1 is MNHEY and CDR2 is SVGAGI. This CDR3 contains 14 residues. This table comes from immunoSEQ multiplex PCR, and its TCRdb copy is limited to in-frame clones, with some not included. Among 50,000 to 65,000 clones listed, approximately 86% were seen once. The sequencing used CD4+ or CD8+ T cells sorted from blood, collected in a trial of the OX40 agonist ivuxolimab. The genes are TRBV6-5 and TRBJ1-3; D is undetermined. The sequence was obtained from an adult with an advanced solid tumor such as melanoma, head and neck, liver or kidney cancer. The CDR3 here is CASSYSTIGNTIYF. The CDR3 coding sequence is TGTGCCAGCAGTTACTCGACAATCGGAAACACCATATATTTT.